The following is a T cell receptor beta chain sequence with its context. Donors had no recently reported acute infections or vaccinations and were HIV-negative. CD4+ cells yielded CD45RA+ naive and CD45RA-negative memory subsets. CDR3 length: 17 residues. V was pared by 7 bases and J by 4 bases, with 24 bases between. Germline assignment: CDR1 LNHDA and CDR2 SQIVND (reference sequence). The data were taken from a study of shared clonotypes between healthy human individuals. Assay runs were performed at deep level. Every immunoSEQ plate was one replicate of a subset's evenly spread DNA. The table came from immunoSEQ multiplex PCR; TCRdb's copy has only in-frame clones and leaves some out. The sample shows hundreds of thousands of clones, 90% to 97% of them seen only once.

V gene TRBV19 combines with J gene TRBJ2-3, with D maybe TRBD1 (5 bases). The TCR was taken from a woman under 40 in good health. The sample was naive CD4+ T cells sorted from blood. Subset defined: CD45RA+ positively selected. The CDR3 loop reads CASIASPGIRGADTQYF. The CDR3 bases are TGTGCCAGTATCGCCTCTCCAGGGATAAGGGGTGCAGATACGCAGTATTTT.